Here is one T cell receptor beta chain with its context. The primer mix had 60 Vbeta and 13 Jbeta primers. Sequenced by immunoSEQ multiplex PCR; TCRdb stores in-frame clones only, minus some. Among some 90,000 clones, roughly three quarters were seen once, and the ten largest hold approximately 1.4%. The sample originates from a study of cytomegalovirus exposure and HLA in healthy donors. V lost 2 bases and J lost 3, with 7 bases in between. The length of the CDR3 is 14 residues. CDR1 and CDR2 from the germline V gene are LNHDA and SQIVND (reference sequence). The sequence derives from a man aged 40-49 years in good health and CMV-seronegative. J is TRBJ1-4 and V is TRBV19; D remains ambiguous. Sequenced sample: PBMCs. The CDR3 protein is CASSINFANEKLFF. The CDR3 nucleotides read TGTGCCAGTAGTATAAACTTTGCTAATGAAAAACTGTTTTTT.